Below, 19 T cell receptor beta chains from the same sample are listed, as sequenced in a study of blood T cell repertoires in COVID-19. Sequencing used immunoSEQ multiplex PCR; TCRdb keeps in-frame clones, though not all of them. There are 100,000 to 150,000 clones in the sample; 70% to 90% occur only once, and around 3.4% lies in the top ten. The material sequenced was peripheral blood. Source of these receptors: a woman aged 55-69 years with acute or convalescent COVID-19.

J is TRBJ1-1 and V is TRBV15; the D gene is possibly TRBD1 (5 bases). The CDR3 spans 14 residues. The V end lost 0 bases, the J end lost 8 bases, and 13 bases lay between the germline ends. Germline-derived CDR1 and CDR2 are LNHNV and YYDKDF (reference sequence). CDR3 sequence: CATSRDISTDEAFF. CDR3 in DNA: TGTGCCACCAGCAGAGATATTTCGACAGACGAAGCTTTCTTT.

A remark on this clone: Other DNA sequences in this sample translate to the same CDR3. In nucleotides, the CDR3 is TGTGCCAGTAGTATAGCGGGGTCCAATGAGCAGTTCTTC. Amino acids: CASSIAGSNEQFF. The chain is built from TRBV19 and TRBJ2-1; D perhaps matches TRBD2 (5 bases). The CDR3 runs to 13 residues. Germline V lookup: CDR1 LNHDA, CDR2 SQIVND (reference sequence). V lost 1 base to trimming and J lost 6 bases, with 7 bases between them.

CDR3 residues: CASSFYRALAGIYNEQFF. CDR3 coding DNA: TGTGCCAGCAGTTTCTATCGAGCACTAGCGGGTATTTACAATGAGCAGTTCTTC. The genes are TRBV27 and TRBJ2-1, with TRBD2 identical over 9 bases. Germline V gene lookup returns CDR1 MNHEY and CDR2 SMNVEV (reference sequence). The CDR3 runs 18 residues. V gave up 3 bases and J gave up 4 bases; unmatched junction bases: 13.

Written as DNA, the CDR3 is TGTGCCAGTAGTATACGACTAGCGGGAGTGGGGAATGAGCAGTTCTTC. This encodes CASSIRLAGVGNEQFF. The chain employs TRBV19 and TRBJ2-1, with TRBD2 identical over 12 bases. In germline, CDR1 is LNHDA, CDR2 SQIVND (reference sequence). The trim removed 2 bases at V and 7 bases at J, leaving 6 bases unmatched. The CDR3 sequence is 16 residues long.

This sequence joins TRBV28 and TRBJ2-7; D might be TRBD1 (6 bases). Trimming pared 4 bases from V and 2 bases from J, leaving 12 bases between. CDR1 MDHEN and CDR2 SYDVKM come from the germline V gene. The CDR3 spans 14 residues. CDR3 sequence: CASSWGTLPYEQYV. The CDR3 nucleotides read TGTGCCAGCAGTTGGGGGACACTTCCCTACGAGCAGTACGTC.

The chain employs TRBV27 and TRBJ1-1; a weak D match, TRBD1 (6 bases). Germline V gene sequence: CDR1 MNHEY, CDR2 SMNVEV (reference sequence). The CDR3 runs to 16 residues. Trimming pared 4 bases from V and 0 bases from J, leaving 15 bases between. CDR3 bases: TGTGCCAGCAGTTCCGCAGGGGTCGGGATGAACACTGAAGCTTTCTTT. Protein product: CASSSAGVGMNTEAFF.

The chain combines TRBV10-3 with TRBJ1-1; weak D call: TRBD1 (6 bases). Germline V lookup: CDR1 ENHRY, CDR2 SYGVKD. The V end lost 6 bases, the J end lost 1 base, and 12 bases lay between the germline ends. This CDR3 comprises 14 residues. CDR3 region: CAISAHRENTEAFF. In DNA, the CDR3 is TGTGCCATCAGCGCTCACAGGGAGAACACTGAAGCTTTCTTT.

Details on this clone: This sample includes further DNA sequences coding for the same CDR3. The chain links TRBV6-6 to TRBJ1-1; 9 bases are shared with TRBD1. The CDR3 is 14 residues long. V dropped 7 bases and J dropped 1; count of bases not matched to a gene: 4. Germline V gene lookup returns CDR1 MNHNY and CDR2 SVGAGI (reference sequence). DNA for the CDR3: TGTGCCAGCACGCCGACAGGGGGGAACACTGAAGCTTTCTTT. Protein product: CASTPTGGNTEAFF.

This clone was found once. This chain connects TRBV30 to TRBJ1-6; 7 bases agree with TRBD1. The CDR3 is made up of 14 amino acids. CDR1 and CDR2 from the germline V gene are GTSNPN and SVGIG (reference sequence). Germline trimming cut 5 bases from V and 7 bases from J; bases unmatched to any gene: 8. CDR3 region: CAWALTGRNSPLHF. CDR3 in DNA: TGTGCCTGGGCCTTGACAGGGCGGAATTCACCCCTCCACTTT.

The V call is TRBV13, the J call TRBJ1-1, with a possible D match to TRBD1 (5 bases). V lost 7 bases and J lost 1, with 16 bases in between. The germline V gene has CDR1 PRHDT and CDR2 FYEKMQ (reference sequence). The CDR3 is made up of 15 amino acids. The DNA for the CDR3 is TGTGCCAGCACCCTTCGGCAGGGAAAGAACACTGAAGCTTTCTTT. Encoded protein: CASTLRQGKNTEAFF.

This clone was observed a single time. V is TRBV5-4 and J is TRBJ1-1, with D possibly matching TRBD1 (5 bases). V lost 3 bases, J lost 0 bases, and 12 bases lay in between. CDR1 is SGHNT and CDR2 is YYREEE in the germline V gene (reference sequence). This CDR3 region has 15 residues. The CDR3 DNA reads TGTGCCAGCAGCTACAGGACGGATTTGAACACTGAAGCTTTCTTT. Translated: CASSYRTDLNTEAFF. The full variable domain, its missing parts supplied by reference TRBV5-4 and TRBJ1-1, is ETGVTQSPTHLIKTRGQQVTLRCSSQSGHNTVSWYQQALGQGPQFIFQYYREEENGRGNFPPRFSGLQFPNYSSELNVNALELDDSALYLCASSYRTDLNTEAFFGQGTRLTVV.

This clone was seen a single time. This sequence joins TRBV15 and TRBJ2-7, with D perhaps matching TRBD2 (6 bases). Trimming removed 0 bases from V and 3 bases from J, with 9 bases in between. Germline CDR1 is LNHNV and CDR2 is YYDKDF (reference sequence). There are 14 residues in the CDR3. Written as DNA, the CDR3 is TGTGCCACCAGCAGAGAGGGGAGGATCTACGAGCAGTACTTC. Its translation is CATSREGRIYEQYF.

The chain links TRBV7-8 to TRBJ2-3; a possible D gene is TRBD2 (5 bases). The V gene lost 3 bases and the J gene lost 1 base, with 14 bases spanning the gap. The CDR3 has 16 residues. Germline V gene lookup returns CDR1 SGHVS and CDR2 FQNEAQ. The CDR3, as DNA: TGTGCCAGCAGCTTTTCCGGCGGGTCGCGCACAGATACGCAGTATTTT. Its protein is CASSFSGGSRTDTQYF.

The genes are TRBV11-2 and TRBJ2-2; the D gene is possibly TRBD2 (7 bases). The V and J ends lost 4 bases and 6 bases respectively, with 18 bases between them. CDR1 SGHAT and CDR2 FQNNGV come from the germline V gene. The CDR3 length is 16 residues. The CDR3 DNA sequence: TGTGCCAGCAGCTCCTCAGGGGCGGGAGCGGCCGGGGAGCTGTTTTTT. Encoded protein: CASSSSGAGAAGELFF. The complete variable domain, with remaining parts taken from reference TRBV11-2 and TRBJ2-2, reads EAGVAQSPRYKIIEKRQSVAFWCNPISGHATLYWYQQILGQGPKLLIQFQNNGVVDDSQLPKDRFSAERLKGVDSTLKIQPAKLEDSAVYLCASSSSGAGAAGELFFGEGSRLTVL.

CDR3 sequence reads: CSVATVSSGYTF. The CDR3 nucleotides are TGCAGCGTTGCTACAGTGAGCTCTGGCTACACCTTC. The chain joins TRBV29-1 to TRBJ1-2, with D unresolved. Per the germline V gene, CDR1 is SQVTM and CDR2 is ANQGSEA. Trimming stripped 4 bases from V and 7 bases from J, with 13 bases between. The CDR3 covers 12 residues.

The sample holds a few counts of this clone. CDR3 nucleotides: TGTGCCAGCAGTGAAGCCCATGCGGGGGGCGTCAATAATTCACCCCTCCACTTT. It translates to CASSEAHAGGVNNSPLHF. The chain joins TRBV6-1 to TRBJ1-6, with a weak D call TRBD1 (6 bases). This CDR3 has 18 residues. Per the germline V gene, CDR1 is MNHNS and CDR2 is SASEGT. With 0 bases removed from V and 5 bases from J, the gap between germline ends came to 17 bases.

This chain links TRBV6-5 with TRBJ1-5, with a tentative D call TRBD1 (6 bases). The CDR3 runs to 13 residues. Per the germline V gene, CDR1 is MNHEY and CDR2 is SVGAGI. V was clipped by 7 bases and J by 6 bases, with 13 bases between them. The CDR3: CASILTGTQPQHF. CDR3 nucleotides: TGTGCCAGCATCCTCACAGGGACTCAGCCCCAGCATTTT.

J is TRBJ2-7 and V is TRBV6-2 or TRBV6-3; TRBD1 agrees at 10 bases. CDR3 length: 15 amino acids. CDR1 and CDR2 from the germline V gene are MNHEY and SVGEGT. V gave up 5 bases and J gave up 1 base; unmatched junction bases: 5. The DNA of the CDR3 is TGTGCCAGCAGTGATAGGGACAGGGGATCCTACGAGCAGTACTTC. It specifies CASSDRDRGSYEQYF.

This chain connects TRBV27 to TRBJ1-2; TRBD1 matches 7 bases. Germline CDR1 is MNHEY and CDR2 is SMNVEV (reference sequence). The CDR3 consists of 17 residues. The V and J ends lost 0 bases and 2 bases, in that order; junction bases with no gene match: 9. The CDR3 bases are TGTGCCAGCAGTTTATCAGCCCCGCGACAGGGAAACTATGGCTACACCTTC. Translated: CASSLSAPRQGNYGYTF.